Reported below is one T cell receptor (beta chain). This entry comes from a study of OX40 agonist ivuxolimab in advanced cancers. The CDR3 is made up of 13 amino acids. Trimming took off 9 bases at V and 6 bases at J, with 15 bases between the two ends. Germline assignment: CDR1 WNHNN and CDR2 SYGVQD (reference sequence). TCRdb's copy holds only in-frame clones and misses some; the assay was immunoSEQ multiplex PCR. Of about 40,000 clones listed, roughly 78% are singletons. Source: CD4+ or CD8+ T cells sorted from blood, taken in a trial of the OX40 agonist ivuxolimab. The chain combines TRBV10-1 with TRBJ2-1; D may be TRBD1 or TRBD2 (5 bases each). The receptor comes from an adult with an advanced solid tumor such as melanoma, head and neck, liver or kidney cancer. The CDR3 bases are TGCGCCAGGCAGGGAGTTAAAGGCAATGAGCAGTTCTTC. Its translation: CARQGVKGNEQFF.